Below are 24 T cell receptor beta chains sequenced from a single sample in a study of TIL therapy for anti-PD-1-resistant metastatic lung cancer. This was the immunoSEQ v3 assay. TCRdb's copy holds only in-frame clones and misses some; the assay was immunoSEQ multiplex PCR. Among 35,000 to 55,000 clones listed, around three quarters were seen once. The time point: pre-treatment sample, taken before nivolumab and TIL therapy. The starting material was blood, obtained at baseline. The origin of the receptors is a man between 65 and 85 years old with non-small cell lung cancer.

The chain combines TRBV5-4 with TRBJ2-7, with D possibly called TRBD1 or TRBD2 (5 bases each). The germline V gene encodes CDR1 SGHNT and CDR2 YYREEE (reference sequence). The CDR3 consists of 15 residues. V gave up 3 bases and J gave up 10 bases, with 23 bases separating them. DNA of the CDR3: TGTGCCAGCAGCTCAAAGACAGTCCCAGCGGAACCTCAGTACTTC. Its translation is CASSSKTVPAEPQYF. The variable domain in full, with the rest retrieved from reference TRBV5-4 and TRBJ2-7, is ETGVTQSPTHLIKTRGQQVTLRCSSQSGHNTVSWYQQALGQGPQFIFQYYREEENGRGNFPPRFSGLQFPNYSSELNVNALELDDSALYLCASSSKTVPAEPQYFGPGTRLTVT.

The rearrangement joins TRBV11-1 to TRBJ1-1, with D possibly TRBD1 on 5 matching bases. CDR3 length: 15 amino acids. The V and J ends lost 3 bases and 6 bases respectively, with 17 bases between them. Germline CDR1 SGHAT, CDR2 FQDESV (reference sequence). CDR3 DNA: TGTGCCAGCAGCTTGGATGGACGACTGGGGGCTGAAGCTTTCTTT. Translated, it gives CASSLDGRLGAEAFF.

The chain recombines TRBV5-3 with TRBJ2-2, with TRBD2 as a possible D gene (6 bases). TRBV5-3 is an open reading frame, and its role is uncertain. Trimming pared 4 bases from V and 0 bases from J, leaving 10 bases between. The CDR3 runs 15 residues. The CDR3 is CARSTGEANTGELFF. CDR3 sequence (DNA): TGTGCCAGAAGCACGGGGGAGGCGAACACCGGGGAGCTGTTTTTT.

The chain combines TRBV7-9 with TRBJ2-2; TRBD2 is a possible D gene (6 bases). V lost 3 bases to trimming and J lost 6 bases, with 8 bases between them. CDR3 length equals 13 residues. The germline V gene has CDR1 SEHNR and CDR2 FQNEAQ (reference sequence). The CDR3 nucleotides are TGTGCCAGCAGCTTTTCGGGGGCCGGGGAGCTGTTTTTT. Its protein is CASSFSGAGELFF.

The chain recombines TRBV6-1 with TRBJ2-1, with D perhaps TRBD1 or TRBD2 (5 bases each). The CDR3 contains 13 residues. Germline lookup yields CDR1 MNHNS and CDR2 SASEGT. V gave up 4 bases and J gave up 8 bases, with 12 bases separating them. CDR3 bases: TGTGCCAGCAGTGCCTTGAGGGGCGATGAGCAGTTCTTC. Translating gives CASSALRGDEQFF.

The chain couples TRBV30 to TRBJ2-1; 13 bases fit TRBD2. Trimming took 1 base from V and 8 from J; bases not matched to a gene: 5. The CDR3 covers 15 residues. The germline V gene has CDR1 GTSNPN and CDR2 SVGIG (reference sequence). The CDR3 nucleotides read TGTGCCTGGAGTGGGAGTACTAGCGGGGGGGATGAGCAGTTCTTC. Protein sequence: CAWSGSTSGGDEQFF. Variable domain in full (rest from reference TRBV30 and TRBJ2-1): SQTIHQWPATLVQPVGSPLSLECTVEGTSNPNLYWYRQAAGRGLQLLFYSVGIGQISSEVPQNLSASRPQDRQFILSSKKLLLSDSGFYLCAWSGSTSGGDEQFFGPGTRLTVL.

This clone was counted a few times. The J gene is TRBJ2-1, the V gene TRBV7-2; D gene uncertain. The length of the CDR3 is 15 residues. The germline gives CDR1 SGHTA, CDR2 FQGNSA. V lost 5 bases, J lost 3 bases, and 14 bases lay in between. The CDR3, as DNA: TGTGCCAGCAGCAACCGCCCAGAGAGCTACAATGAGCAGTTCTTC. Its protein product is CASSNRPESYNEQFF.

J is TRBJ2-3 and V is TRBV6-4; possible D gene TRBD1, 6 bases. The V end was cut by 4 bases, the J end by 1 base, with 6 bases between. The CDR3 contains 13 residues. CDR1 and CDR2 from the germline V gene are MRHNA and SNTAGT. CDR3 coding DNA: TGTGCCAGCAGTGCAGGGGGCACAGATACGCAGTATTTT. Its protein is CASSAGGTDTQYF.

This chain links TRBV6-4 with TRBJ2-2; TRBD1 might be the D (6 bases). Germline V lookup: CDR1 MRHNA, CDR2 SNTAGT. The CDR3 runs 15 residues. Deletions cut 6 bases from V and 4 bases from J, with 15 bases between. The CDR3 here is CASSPKQGSTGELFF. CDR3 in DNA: TGTGCCAGCAGCCCTAAACAGGGAAGCACCGGGGAGCTGTTTTTT.

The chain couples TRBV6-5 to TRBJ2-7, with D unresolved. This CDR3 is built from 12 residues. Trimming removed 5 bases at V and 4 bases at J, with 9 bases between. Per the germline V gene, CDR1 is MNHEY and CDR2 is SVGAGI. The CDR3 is CASSLDGYEQYF. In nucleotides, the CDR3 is TGTGCCAGCAGTCTGGACGGGTACGAGCAGTACTTC.

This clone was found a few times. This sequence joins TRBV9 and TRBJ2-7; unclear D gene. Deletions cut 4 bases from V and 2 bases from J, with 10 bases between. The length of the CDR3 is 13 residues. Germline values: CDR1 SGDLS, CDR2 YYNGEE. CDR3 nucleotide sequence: TGTGCCAGCAGCCCCGGTGATACCTACGAGCAGTACTTC. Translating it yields CASSPGDTYEQYF.

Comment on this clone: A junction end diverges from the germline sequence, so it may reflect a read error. The CDR3 reads CASSEGRMYF. The DNA of the CDR3 is TGTGCCAGCAGCGAAGGACGGATGTACTTC. The V gene is TRBV6-1, the J gene TRBJ2-7; no clear D. The CDR3 is made up of 10 amino acids. The V gene's germline CDR1 is MNHNS and CDR2 SASEGT.

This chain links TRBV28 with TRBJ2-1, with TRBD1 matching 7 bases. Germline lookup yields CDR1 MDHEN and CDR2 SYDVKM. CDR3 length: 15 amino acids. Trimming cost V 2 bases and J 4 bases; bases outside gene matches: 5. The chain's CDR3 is CASSLVTGKYNEQFF. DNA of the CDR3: TGTGCCAGCAGTTTAGTGACAGGGAAATACAATGAGCAGTTCTTC.

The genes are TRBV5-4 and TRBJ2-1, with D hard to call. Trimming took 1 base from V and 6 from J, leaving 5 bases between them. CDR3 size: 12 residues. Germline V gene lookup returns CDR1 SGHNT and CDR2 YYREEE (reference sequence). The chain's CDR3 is CASSLFPNEQFF. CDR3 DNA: TGTGCCAGCAGCTTGTTTCCCAATGAGCAGTTCTTC. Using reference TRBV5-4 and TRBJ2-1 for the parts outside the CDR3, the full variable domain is ETGVTQSPTHLIKTRGQQVTLRCSSQSGHNTVSWYQQALGQGPQFIFQYYREEENGRGNFPPRFSGLQFPNYSSELNVNALELDDSALYLCASSLFPNEQFFGPGTRLTVL.

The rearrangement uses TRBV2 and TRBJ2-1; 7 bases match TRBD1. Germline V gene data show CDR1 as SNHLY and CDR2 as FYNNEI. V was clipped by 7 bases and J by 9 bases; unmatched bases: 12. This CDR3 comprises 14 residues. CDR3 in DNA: TGTGCCAGCACCGAGGGGGCTCGGGATAGTGAGCAGTTCTTC. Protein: CASTEGARDSEQFF.

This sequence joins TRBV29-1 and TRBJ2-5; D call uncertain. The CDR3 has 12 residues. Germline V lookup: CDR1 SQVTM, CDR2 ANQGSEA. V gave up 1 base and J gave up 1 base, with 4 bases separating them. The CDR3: CSVEASQETQYF. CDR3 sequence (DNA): TGCAGCGTTGAAGCCAGCCAAGAGACCCAGTACTTC.

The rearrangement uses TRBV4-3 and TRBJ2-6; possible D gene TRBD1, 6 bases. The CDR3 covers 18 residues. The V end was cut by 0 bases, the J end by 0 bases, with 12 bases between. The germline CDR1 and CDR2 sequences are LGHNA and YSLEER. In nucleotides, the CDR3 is TGCGCCAGCAGCCAAGACGGGACAATGGACTCTGGGGCCAACGTCCTGACTTTC. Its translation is CASSQDGTMDSGANVLTF.

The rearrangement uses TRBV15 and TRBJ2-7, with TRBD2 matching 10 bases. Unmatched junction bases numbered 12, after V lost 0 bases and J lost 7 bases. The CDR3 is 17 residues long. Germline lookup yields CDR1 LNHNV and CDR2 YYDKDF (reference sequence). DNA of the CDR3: TGTGCCACCAGCAGAGAATTTACGTCTCCTAGCGGGAGAGAGCAGTACTTC. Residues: CATSREFTSPSGREQYF.

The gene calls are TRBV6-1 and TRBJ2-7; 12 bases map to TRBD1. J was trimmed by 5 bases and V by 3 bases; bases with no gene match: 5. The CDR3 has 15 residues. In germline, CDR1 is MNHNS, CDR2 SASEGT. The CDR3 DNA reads TGTGCCAGCAGTGACAGGGACAGGGGGCGGGACGAGCAGTACTTC. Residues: CASSDRDRGRDEQYF.

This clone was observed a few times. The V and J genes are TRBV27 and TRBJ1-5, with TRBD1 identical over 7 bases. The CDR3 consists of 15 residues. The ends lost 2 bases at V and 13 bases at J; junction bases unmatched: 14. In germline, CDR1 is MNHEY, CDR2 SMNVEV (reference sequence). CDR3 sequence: CASSLGGGQVFTQHF. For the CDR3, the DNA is TGTGCCAGCAGTTTAGGGGGAGGACAGGTCTTCACTCAGCATTTT.

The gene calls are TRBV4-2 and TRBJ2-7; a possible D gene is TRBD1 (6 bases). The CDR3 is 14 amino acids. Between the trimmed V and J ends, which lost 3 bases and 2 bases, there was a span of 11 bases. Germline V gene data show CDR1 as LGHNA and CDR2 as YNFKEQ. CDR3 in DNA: TGTGCCAGCAGCCAGGCCTGGACAGCCTACGAGCAGTACTTC. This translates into CASSQAWTAYEQYF.

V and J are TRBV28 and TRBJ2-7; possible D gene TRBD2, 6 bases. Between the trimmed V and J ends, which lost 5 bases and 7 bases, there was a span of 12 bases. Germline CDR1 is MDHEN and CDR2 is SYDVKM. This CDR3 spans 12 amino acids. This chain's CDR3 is CASSLSGREQYF. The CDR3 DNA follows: TGTGCCAGCAGTCTCTCAGGGAGGGAGCAGTACTTC.

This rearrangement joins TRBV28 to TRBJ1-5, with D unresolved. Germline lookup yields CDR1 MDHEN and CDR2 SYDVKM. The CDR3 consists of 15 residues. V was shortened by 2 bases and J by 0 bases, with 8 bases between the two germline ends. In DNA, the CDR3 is TGTGCCAGCAGTTTACCGGGAGCTAGCAATCAGCCCCAGCATTTT. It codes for CASSLPGASNQPQHF.

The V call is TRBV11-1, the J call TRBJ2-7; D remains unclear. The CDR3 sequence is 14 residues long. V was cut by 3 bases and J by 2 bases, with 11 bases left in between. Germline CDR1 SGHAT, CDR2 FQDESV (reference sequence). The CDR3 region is CASSFKIPPYEQYF. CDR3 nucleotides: TGTGCCAGCAGCTTCAAGATCCCCCCCTACGAGCAGTACTTC.